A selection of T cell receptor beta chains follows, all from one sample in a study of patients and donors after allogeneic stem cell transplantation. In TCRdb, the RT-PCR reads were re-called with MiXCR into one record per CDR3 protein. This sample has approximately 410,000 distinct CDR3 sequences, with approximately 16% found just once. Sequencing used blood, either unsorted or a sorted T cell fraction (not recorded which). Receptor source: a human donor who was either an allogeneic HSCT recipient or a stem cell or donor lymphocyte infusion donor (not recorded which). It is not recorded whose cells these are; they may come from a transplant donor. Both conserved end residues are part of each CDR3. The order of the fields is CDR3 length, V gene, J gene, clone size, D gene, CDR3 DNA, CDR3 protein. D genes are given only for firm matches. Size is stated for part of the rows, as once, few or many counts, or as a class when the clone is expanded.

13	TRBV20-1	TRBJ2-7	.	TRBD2	TGCAGTGCCGAAAGCGGGACCTCCTACGAGCAGTACTTC	CSAESGTSYEQYF
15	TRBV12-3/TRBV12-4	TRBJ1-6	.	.	TGTGCCAGCAGTCGCGAGTCGAGGGGTGATTCACCCCTCCACTTT	CASSRESRGDSPLHF
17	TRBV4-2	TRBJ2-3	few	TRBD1	TGTGCCAGCAGCCAGCACGGGACAGCGTCTAGCACAGATACGCAGTATTTT	CASSQHGTASSTDTQYF
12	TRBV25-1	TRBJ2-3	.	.	TGTGCCAGCAGTGCACGCGGAGATACGCAGTATTTT	CASSARGDTQYF
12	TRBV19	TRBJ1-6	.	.	TGTGCCAGCAGCCGATCCGGGACGAACCTCCACTTT	CASSRSGTNLHF
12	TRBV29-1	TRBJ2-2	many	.	TGCAGCGTCCCGGGCCCTGGCCGGGAGCTGTTTTTT	CSVPGPGRELFF
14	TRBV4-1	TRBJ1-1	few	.	TGCGCCAGCAGCCTCCGACAGGCGAACACTGAAGCTTTCTTT	CASSLRQANTEAFF
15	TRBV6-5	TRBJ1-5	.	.	TGTGCCAGCAGTTACTCCTTCACGCGCAATCAGCCCCAGCATTTT	CASSYSFTRNQPQHF
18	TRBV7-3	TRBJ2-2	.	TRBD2	TGTGCCAGCAGCCTCCTGGGACTAGCGGGGGAGTTCACCGGGGAGCTGTTTTTT	CASSLLGLAGEFTGELFF
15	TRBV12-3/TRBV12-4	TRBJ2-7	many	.	TGTGCCAGCAGTCCCTCTTACGGGCCATCCTACGAGCAGTACTTC	CASSPSYGPSYEQYF
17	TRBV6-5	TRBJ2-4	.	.	TGTGCCAGCAGTTACCGGGACATCCTAGTAGCCAAAAACATTCAGTACTTC	CASSYRDILVAKNIQYF
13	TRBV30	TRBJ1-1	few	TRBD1	TGTGCCTGGTTGACAGGGAAGGGTACTGAAGCTTTCTTT	CAWLTGKGTEAFF
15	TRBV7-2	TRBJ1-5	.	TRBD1	TGTGCCAGCAGCAGACAGGGGATGAGCAATCAGCCCCAGCATTTT	CASSRQGMSNQPQHF
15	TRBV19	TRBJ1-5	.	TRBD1	TGTGCCAGTAGTATAAGAGGGACAGGCAATCAGCCCCAGCATTTT	CASSIRGTGNQPQHF
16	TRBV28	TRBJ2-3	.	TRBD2	TGTGCCAGCAGTCAAACTAGCGGGAGGGGCACAGATACGCAGTATTTT	CASSQTSGRGTDTQYF
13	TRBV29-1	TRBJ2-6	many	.	TGCAGCGTTGACGTCACCGGGGCCAACGTCCTGACTTTC	CSVDVTGANVLTF
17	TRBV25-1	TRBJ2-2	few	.	TGTGCCAGCAGATGCCTAGCGAGAGCCTTGAACACCGGGGAGCTGTTTTTT	CASRCLARALNTGELFF
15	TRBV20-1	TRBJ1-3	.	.	TGCAGTGCTCCGTGGGGAGGGAACACTGGAAACACCATATATTTT	CSAPWGGNTGNTIYF
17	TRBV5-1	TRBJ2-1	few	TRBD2	TGCGCCAGCAGCTTGTGGGCTAGCGGGAGGCAGTACAATGAGCAGTTCTTC	CASSLWASGRQYNEQFF
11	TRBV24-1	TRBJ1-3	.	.	TGTGCCGCAGGGTCCGGAAACACCATATATTTT	CAAGSGNTIYF
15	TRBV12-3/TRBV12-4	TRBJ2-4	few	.	TGTGCCAGCAGTCTTGAGGGGGTATCGGGAAACATTCAGTACTTC	CASSLEGVSGNIQYF